Shown below are 30 T cell receptor beta chains from a single sample sequenced in a study of T-cell memory formation after mild COVID-19. TCRdb redid the calling of the 5' RACE reads with MiXCR, one entry per CDR3 protein. The sample contains fewer than 400,000 distinct CDR3 sequences, roughly 15% of which appear only once. The sequencing input was PBMCs or a T cell subset sorted from them (not recorded which). The receptors derive from a man between 18 and 29 years old who had mild COVID-19 (a few samples of this study predate the infection). Cell type and time point are not known.

This chain connects TRBV11-2 to TRBJ2-7; D uncertain. This CDR3 has 14 amino acids. Trimming cost V 1 base and J 1 base, with 8 bases left between them. Germline CDR1 reads SGHAT; CDR2 reads FQNNGV. CDR3 amino acids: CASSLGQLSYEQYV. The CDR3 region has the DNA TGTGCCAGCAGCTTAGGCCAGCTTTCCTACGAGCAGTACGTC.

In its sample, this clonotype was seen a few times. This chain uses TRBV20-1 with TRBJ2-3; 7 bases align to TRBD1. The CDR3 runs to 14 residues. After removal of 5 bases from V and 4 bases from J, the junction contained 9 bases not matched to a gene. Germline V gives CDR1 DFQATT, CDR2 SNEGSKA (reference sequence). CDR3 in amino acids: CSASGTVFPDTQYF. CDR3 bases: TGCAGTGCTTCCGGGACAGTCTTCCCAGATACGCAGTATTTT.

V gene TRBV18 combines with J gene TRBJ2-1; D call uncertain. V gave up 0 bases and J gave up 0 bases, with 12 bases separating them. The CDR3 runs 17 residues. CDR1 is KGHSH and CDR2 is LQKENI in the germline V gene. The CDR3 spells CASSPPMAKSSYNEQFF. As DNA, the CDR3 is TGTGCCAGCTCACCACCGATGGCGAAGAGCTCCTACAATGAGCAGTTCTTC.

This clonotype was observed a few times. The V call is TRBV10-3, the J call TRBJ2-2, with 7 bases fitting TRBD2. Per the germline V gene, CDR1 is ENHRY and CDR2 is SYGVKD. After removal of 7 bases from V and 3 bases from J, the junction contained 8 bases not matched to a gene. The CDR3 has 15 amino acids. CDR3: CAIKKGGEDTGELFF. The CDR3 DNA reads as TGTGCCATCAAAAAGGGAGGGGAGGACACCGGGGAGCTGTTTTTT.

This clonotype was detected only a few times. The gene calls are TRBV19 and TRBJ1-2; D is ambiguous. This CDR3 comprises 14 residues. Germline V gene data show CDR1 as LNHDA and CDR2 as SQIVND (reference sequence). Trimming shortened V by 4 bases and J by 8 bases, and 17 bases separated the two germline ends. Here the CDR3 DNA reads TGTGCCAGTAGTACGACCAGGACTGTTGGCGGCTACACCTTC. Encoded protein: CASSTTRTVGGYTF. The whole variable domain, filled in from reference TRBV19 and TRBJ1-2, reads DGGITQSPKYLFRKEGQNVTLSCEQNLNHDAMYWYRQDPGQGLRLIYYSQIVNDFQKGDIAEGYSVSREKKESFPLTVTSAQKNPTAFYLCASSTTRTVGGYTFGSGTRLTVV.

This clonotype came up a few times. For the CDR3, the DNA is TGCGCCAGCAGCTACGCTCCTACCTACGAGCAGTACGTC. It yields the protein CASSYAPTYEQYV. The genes are TRBV5-1 and TRBJ2-7; D gene uncertain. Trimming took off 3 bases at V and 2 bases at J, with 9 bases between the two ends. This CDR3 is built from 13 residues. Germline CDR1 reads SGHRS; CDR2 reads YFSETQ.

This clonotype came up a few times. The chain uses TRBV27 and TRBJ2-1, with D unresolved. The V gene's germline CDR1 is MNHEY and CDR2 SMNVEV (reference sequence). This CDR3 has 11 amino acids. V lost 3 bases to trimming and J lost 15 bases, with 12 bases between them. CDR3 loop: CASSFGALWFF. The CDR3 bases are TGTGCCAGCAGTTTCGGCGCGCTGTGGTTCTTC.

The V and J genes are TRBV25-1 and TRBJ1-5; D is ambiguous. CDR1 is MGHDK and CDR2 is SYGVNS in the germline V gene. V was shortened by 5 bases and J by 2 bases, with 19 bases between the two germline ends. The CDR3 covers 17 residues. This CDR3 is CASSPSLNPAGNQPQHF. CDR3 DNA sequence: TGTGCCAGCAGTCCATCTCTCAATCCTGCGGGCAATCAGCCCCAGCATTTT. Together with reference TRBV25-1 and TRBJ1-5, the CDR3 gives the full variable domain: EADIYQTPRYLVIGTGKKITLECSQTMGHDKMYWYQQDPGMELHLIHYSYGVNSTEKGDLSSESTVSRIRTEHFPLTLESARPSHTSQYLCASSPSLNPAGNQPQHFGDGTRLSIL.

The genes are TRBV7-6 and TRBJ2-7; 9 bases fit TRBD1. CDR1 is SGHVS, CDR2 FNYEAQ, per germline. This CDR3 has 13 amino acids. J was trimmed by 7 bases and V by 3 bases; bases with no gene match: 4. The CDR3 protein is CASSFGQGQEQYF. The CDR3, as DNA: TGTGCCAGCAGCTTTGGACAGGGGCAGGAGCAGTACTTC. Filled out from reference TRBV7-6 and TRBJ2-7, the complete variable domain reads GAGVSQSPRYKVTKRGQDVALRCDPISGHVSLYWYRQALGQGPEFLTYFNYEAQQDKSGLPNDRFSAERPEGSISTLTIQRTEQRDSAMYRCASSFGQGQEQYFGPGTRLTVT.

This chain connects TRBV5-6 to TRBJ2-1; unclear D gene. Germline V gene data show CDR1 as SGHDT and CDR2 as YYEEEE. Trimming removed 1 base at V and 8 bases at J, with 7 bases between. CDR3 length equals 12 residues. This CDR3 reads CASSLYSYEQFF. The DNA of the CDR3 is TGTGCCAGCAGCTTGTACAGTTATGAGCAGTTCTTC.

The chain uses TRBV20-1 and TRBJ1-4; TRBD1 agrees at 7 bases. The CDR3 totals 13 residues. V gave up 4 bases and J gave up 6 bases; unmatched junction bases: 5. Germline CDR1 reads DFQATT; CDR2 reads SNEGSKA (reference sequence). The CDR3 coding sequence is TGCAGTGCTATATTGGGGACAGATGAAAAACTGTTTTTT. Amino acid sequence: CSAILGTDEKLFF.

V is TRBV3-1 and J is TRBJ1-5; D remains unclear. CDR1 is LGHDT, CDR2 YNNKEL, per germline (reference sequence). This CDR3 contains 15 residues. With 0 bases removed from V and 4 bases from J, the gap between germline ends came to 10 bases. CDR3 protein: CASSQDQTGNQPQHF. The CDR3, as DNA: TGTGCCAGCAGCCAAGATCAGACGGGAAATCAGCCCCAGCATTTT.

The J gene is TRBJ2-5, the V gene TRBV20-1; 12 positions agree with TRBD2. There are 16 residues in the CDR3. V gave up 1 base and J gave up 4 bases; unmatched junction bases: 7. Germline CDR1 is DFQATT and CDR2 is SNEGSKA (reference sequence). The CDR3 protein is CSARAASGGATETQYF. CDR3 in DNA: TGCAGTGCTAGAGCCGCTAGCGGGGGGGCCACAGAGACCCAGTACTTC.

This clonotype turned up a few times. This chain connects TRBV29-1 to TRBJ2-7; D unresolved. The CDR3 is 13 amino acids. V lost 4 bases and J lost 3, with 13 bases in between. The germline CDR1 and CDR2 sequences are SQVTM and ANQGSEA. CDR3 DNA sequence: TGCAGCGTTGTCATAGGGAACTTCTACGAGCAGTACTTC. Its protein product is CSVVIGNFYEQYF.

This clonotype was counted only a few times. J is TRBJ2-6 and V is TRBV7-9; possible D gene TRBD2, 5 bases. The germline V gene encodes CDR1 SEHNR and CDR2 FQNEAQ (reference sequence). This CDR3 has 15 residues. The ends were cut back, 3 bases at V and 2 bases at J, with 8 bases in the middle. CDR3 coding DNA: TGTGCCAGCAGCTTGGGAGTAGCTGGGGCCAACGTCCTGACTTTC. It encodes CASSLGVAGANVLTF.

In its sample, this clonotype was seen a few times. The rearrangement uses TRBV24-1 and TRBJ2-3, with 10 bases fitting TRBD2. Germline values: CDR1 KGHDR, CDR2 SFDVKD. V lost 4 bases, J lost 6 bases, and 9 bases stayed unmatched. The CDR3 has 16 residues. CDR3 residues: CATSDPGLAIRDTQYF. For the CDR3, the DNA is TGTGCCACCAGTGACCCGGGACTAGCGATCCGTGATACGCAGTATTTT.

This clonotype was counted between two and nine times. This rearrangement joins TRBV19 to TRBJ1-1, with D perhaps TRBD1 (5 bases). The CDR3 contains 14 residues. With 3 bases removed from V and 1 base from J, the gap between germline ends came to 9 bases. Germline V CDR1 and CDR2: LNHDA, SQIVND (reference sequence). DNA of the CDR3: TGTGCCAGTAGTATCACCACAGGGAACACTGAAGCTTTCTTT. This translates into CASSITTGNTEAFF.

This rearrangement joins TRBV4-2 to TRBJ1-2, with 7 bases matching TRBD1. The CDR3 has 15 amino acids. Germline loops: CDR1 LGHNA, CDR2 YNFKEQ. V dropped 3 bases and J dropped 5; count of bases not matched to a gene: 9. The CDR3 DNA sequence: TGTGCCAGCAGCCAGGCGGGACAGCGAGAGTATGGCTACACCTTC. Protein product: CASSQAGQREYGYTF.

Only a few counts were recorded for this clonotype. This rearrangement joins TRBV4-1 to TRBJ2-3, with D possibly matching TRBD2 (6 bases). This CDR3 is 16 amino acids long. CDR1 and CDR2 from the germline V gene are MGHRA and YSYEKL. V was trimmed by 1 base and J by 8 bases, leaving 19 bases between them. The CDR3 region has the DNA TGCGCCAGCAGCCAAGGATCCGGCACCTCCGGGGGTACGCAGTATTTT. This translates into CASSQGSGTSGGTQYF.

This clonotype has just a few counts. The chain employs TRBV7-9 and TRBJ1-1, with D possibly matching TRBD1 (5 bases). Trimming shortened V by 5 bases and J by 11 bases, and 15 bases separated the two germline ends. This CDR3 contains 12 residues. Germline CDR1 is SEHNR and CDR2 is FQNEAQ (reference sequence). The CDR3 nucleotides read TGTGCCAGCAGCAGAGCCGGGGGTACGGCTTTCTTT. Translating it yields CASSRAGGTAFF.

This clonotype was counted only a few times. The chain is built from TRBV10-3 and TRBJ1-3; D not resolved. Trimming pared 1 base from V and 2 bases from J, leaving 6 bases between. Per the germline V gene, CDR1 is ENHRY and CDR2 is SYGVKD. The CDR3 has 14 residues. DNA for the CDR3: TGTGCCATCAGTGAGTACGGCACTGGAAACACCATATATTTT. Its protein product is CAISEYGTGNTIYF.

This clonotype occurred a few times. The rearrangement links TRBV11-1 to TRBJ2-1; 7 positions agree with TRBD1. Looked up from germline, CDR1 is SGHAT and CDR2 is FQDESV (reference sequence). After removal of 8 bases from V and 6 bases from J, the junction contained 7 bases not matched to a gene. This CDR3 spans 13 amino acids. CDR3 sequence (DNA): TGTGCCAGCGGGGAGACAGGGACCAATGAGCAGTTCTTC. Amino acids: CASGETGTNEQFF.

This clonotype was recorded at least ten times. This rearrangement joins TRBV5-1 to TRBJ2-2, with D possibly matching TRBD2 (6 bases). The CDR3 extends over 15 amino acids. V lost 0 bases, J lost 5 bases, and 11 bases lay in between. Germline CDR1 is SGHRS and CDR2 is YFSETQ. In DNA, the CDR3 is TGCGCCAGCAGCTTGGCTAGCGCCGGAACCGGGGAGCTGTTTTTT. It yields the protein CASSLASAGTGELFF.

This clonotype was found a few times. J is TRBJ2-5 and V is TRBV4-1; TRBD2 aligns across 7 bases. The CDR3 has 16 amino acids. CDR1 and CDR2 from the germline V gene are MGHRA and YSYEKL. The V segment lost 4 bases and the J segment 0 bases; nucleotides outside the gene matches: 8. The CDR3 DNA reads as TGCGCCAGCAGCCCGTCCGGGACTACCTACCAAGAGACCCAGTACTTC. Translation gives CASSPSGTTYQETQYF.

This clonotype showed up just a few times. The chain employs TRBV9 and TRBJ2-1; maybe TRBD2 (7 bases). CDR3 size: 16 residues. In germline, CDR1 is SGDLS, CDR2 YYNGEE. V lost 2 bases and J 3 bases, leaving 15 bases between the germline ends. This chain's CDR3 is CASSVFGGASYNEQFF. The CDR3, as DNA: TGTGCCAGCAGCGTCTTTGGGGGGGCCAGCTACAATGAGCAGTTCTTC. Full variable domain (missing parts from reference TRBV9 and TRBJ2-1): DSGVTQTPKHLITATGQRVTLRCSPRSGDLSVYWYQQSLDQGLQFLIQYYNGEERAKGNILERFSAQQFPDLHSELNLSSLELGDSALYFCASSVFGGASYNEQFFGPGTRLTVL.

The chain links TRBV6-1 to TRBJ2-2; D may be TRBD1 (5 bases). V lost 0 bases and J 4 bases, leaving 12 bases between the germline ends. The CDR3 runs to 16 residues. CDR1 is MNHNS and CDR2 is SASEGT in the germline V gene. The CDR3 nucleotides are TGTGCCAGCAGTGAAGCCCCCAGGGCTCGCACCGGGGAGCTGTTTTTT. This translates into CASSEAPRARTGELFF.

This clonotype was seen a handful of times. The chain carries TRBV10-3 and TRBJ1-1; the D gene is possibly TRBD1 (5 bases). The germline gives CDR1 ENHRY, CDR2 SYGVKD. The germline V and J ends were trimmed by 7 bases and 1 base, with 22 bases remaining between them. CDR3 size: 17 residues. The CDR3 sequence: CAITHTQSRDPNTEAFF. For the CDR3, the DNA is TGTGCCATCACTCACACCCAGTCCCGGGACCCGAACACTGAAGCTTTCTTT.

The V gene is TRBV30, the J gene TRBJ2-3; D gene unclear. The CDR3 is 14 amino acids. Trimming removed 4 bases at V and 4 bases at J, with 15 bases between. Germline loops: CDR1 GTSNPN, CDR2 SVGIG (reference sequence). The CDR3 reads CAWNIKLTSDTQYF. In DNA form, the CDR3 reads TGTGCCTGGAATATTAAGCTCACTTCAGATACGCAGTATTTT.

This clonotype has a handful of counts. The J gene is TRBJ1-4, the V gene TRBV20-1; possibly TRBD1 for D (5 bases). Germline lookup yields CDR1 DFQATT and CDR2 SNEGSKA (reference sequence). The CDR3 length is 15 residues. Trimming shortened V by 2 bases and J by 7 bases, and 17 bases separated the two germline ends. The CDR3 is CSARCGDDGGEKLFF. Written as DNA, the CDR3 is TGCAGTGCTAGATGTGGGGACGACGGGGGTGAAAAACTGTTTTTT.

V is TRBV28 and J is TRBJ1-5; D might be TRBD1 (6 bases). There are 14 residues in the CDR3. V gave up 8 bases and J gave up 6 bases, with 17 bases separating them. Germline V CDR1 and CDR2: MDHEN, SYDVKM. CDR3 bases: TGTGCCAGCCTTGAGGAGGGACATTTTCAGCCCCAGCATTTT. Translated, it gives CASLEEGHFQPQHF.